These 28 T cell receptor beta chains were sequenced from one sample in a study of monozygotic twins with inflammatory bowel disease. From the 5' RACE reads, TCRdb lists one entry per CDR3 protein and no DNA. Recorded for this sample: some 200,000 distinct CDR3 sequences. The sequenced material came from blood. Every receptor here comes from a human donor with ulcerative colitis or Crohn's disease, or a healthy co-twin of an affected twin (not recorded which).

CDR3 residues: CATSQGVGNQPQHF. The genes are TRBV15 and TRBJ1-5; TCRdb picks TRBD1, but there is no DNA to check that call. Looked up from germline, CDR1 is LNHNV and CDR2 is YYDKDF (reference sequence). The CDR3 has 14 amino acids.

The chain employs TRBV5-1 and TRBJ1-1; as DNA is missing, the TRBD1 call by TCRdb cannot be tested. Germline V gene lookup returns CDR1 SGHRS and CDR2 YFSETQ. The CDR3 has 13 residues. Here the CDR3 reads CASSLLLGIEAFF.

The V gene is TRBV11-2, the J gene TRBJ2-1; the TCRdb call, TRBD1, lacks DNA for checking. This CDR3 has 15 residues. Germline assignment: CDR1 SGHAT and CDR2 FQNNGV. This chain's CDR3 is CASSMWTGNNNEQFF.

V is TRBV6-1 and J is TRBJ2-3; TCRdb proposes TRBD2, but this gene call is untestable without DNA. The CDR3 consists of 14 residues. Germline CDR1 is MNHNS and CDR2 is SASEGT. This CDR3 is CASKALAQSSTQYF.

The rearrangement links TRBV2 to TRBJ2-7; checking the TCRdb D call of TRBD1 is not possible without DNA. CDR1 SNHLY and CDR2 FYNNEI come from the germline V gene. This CDR3 contains 15 residues. CDR3 residues: CASSEPDMAPYEQYF.

CDR3 region: CASGLVRGQLYTEAFF. This chain joins TRBV12-5 and TRBJ1-1; the TCRdb call, TRBD1, lacks DNA for checking. The CDR3 extends over 16 amino acids. From germline, CDR1 is LGHNT and CDR2 FRNRAP.

The V call is TRBV20-1, the J call TRBJ2-7; TCRdb's assignment of TRBD1 cannot be checked, as there is no DNA. Germline V CDR1 and CDR2: DFQATT, SNEGSKA (reference sequence). The CDR3 is 14 amino acids. The CDR3 sequence is CSSAHPGAGGKQYF.

This chain links TRBV15 with TRBJ1-1; TCRdb calls TRBD1, which cannot be checked without DNA. CDR1 and CDR2 (germline): LNHNV, YYDKDF (reference sequence). CDR3 length equals 13 residues. CDR3: CASARTANTEAFF.

The gene calls are TRBV3-1 and TRBJ2-7. This CDR3 is built from 16 residues. Germline CDR1 is LGHDT and CDR2 is YNNKEL (reference sequence). CDR3 residues: CASSQDSGSYTYEQYF.

The V gene is TRBV5-6, the J gene TRBJ1-6; absent DNA, TCRdb's TRBD1 call cannot be checked. CDR3 length: 15 amino acids. Germline lookup yields CDR1 SGHDT and CDR2 YYEEEE. CDR3 region: CASSLGMGRSSPLHF. Supplemented by reference TRBV5-6 and TRBJ1-6, the full variable domain reads DAGVTQSPTHLIKTRGQQVTLRCSPKSGHDTVSWYQQALGQGPQFIFQYYEEEERQRGNFPDRFSGHQFPNYSSELNVNALLLGDSALYLCASSLGMGRSSPLHFGNGTRLTVT.

The chain links TRBV20-1 to TRBJ1-1; the TRBD1 assignment by TCRdb is unverifiable without DNA. Germline CDR1 DFQATT, CDR2 SNEGSKA (reference sequence). CDR3 length: 14 residues. The CDR3 loop reads CSVEDTGLDTEAFF.

The chain joins TRBV3-1 to TRBJ2-3; the TRBD2 assignment by TCRdb is unverifiable without DNA. This CDR3 region has 17 residues. Germline lookup yields CDR1 LGHDT and CDR2 YNNKEL (reference sequence). CDR3 amino acids: CASSQEGTSGVSDTQYF.

The chain is built from TRBV12-3 or TRBV12-4 and TRBJ1-4. CDR3 size: 13 residues. This CDR3 reads CASTTERGSGLFF.

CDR3 sequence: CASSSRGSTGSPLNYGYTF. The genes are TRBV11-2 and TRBJ1-2; TCRdb reports TRBD1, a call that lacks DNA to check it against. Germline V gene lookup returns CDR1 SGHAT and CDR2 FQNNGV. This CDR3 has 19 amino acids.

The chain carries TRBV7-9 and TRBJ2-7; TCRdb returns TRBD2, unconfirmable since there is no DNA. Germline CDR1 and CDR2: SEHNR and FQNEAQ (reference sequence). The length of the CDR3 is 15 residues. The CDR3 sequence: CASSLQGTPTYEQYF.

The chain employs TRBV19 and TRBJ1-2; TCRdb indicates TRBD1, and absent DNA this call remains unverified. Germline V lookup: CDR1 LNHDA, CDR2 SQIVND (reference sequence). This CDR3 has 12 amino acids. The chain's CDR3 is CATSNREYGYTF.

The V gene is TRBV12-3 or TRBV12-4, the J gene TRBJ2-5; TCRdb returns TRBD1, unconfirmable since there is no DNA. The CDR3 runs 14 residues. This chain's CDR3 is CASNRQGEQETQYF.

This chain joins TRBV2 and TRBJ1-5; TCRdb selects TRBD1, and the lack of DNA leaves this call unchecked. The length of the CDR3 is 14 residues. Germline V gives CDR1 SNHLY, CDR2 FYNNEI. CDR3 sequence: CASRGGRSNQPQHF.

The chain combines TRBV5-1 with TRBJ2-3; TCRdb indicates TRBD2, and absent DNA this call remains unverified. CDR1 is SGHRS and CDR2 is YFSETQ in the germline V gene. This CDR3 is built from 20 residues. This chain's CDR3 is CASSSTPGLAGGLGTDTQYF. Complete variable domain (other parts from reference TRBV5-1 and TRBJ2-3): KAGVTQTPRYLIKTRGQQVTLSCSPISGHRSVSWYQQTPGQGLQFLFEYFSETQRNKGNFPGRFSGRQFSNSRSEMNVSTLELGDSALYLCASSSTPGLAGGLGTDTQYFGPGTRLTVL.

V usage is TRBV6-2 or TRBV6-3 and J usage is TRBJ1-5; TCRdb designates TRBD1, a call that cannot be tested without DNA. The CDR3 consists of 17 residues. Germline assignment: CDR1 MNHEY and CDR2 SVGEGT. CDR3 loop: CASSPGFRGASNQPQHF.

The CDR3 here is CASSTPGPLGETQYF. J is TRBJ2-5 and V is TRBV19; there is no DNA to check the TCRdb D call of TRBD1. The CDR3 sequence is 15 residues long. Germline CDR1 LNHDA, CDR2 SQIVND (reference sequence).

The chain couples TRBV5-1 to TRBJ2-1; there is no DNA to check the TCRdb D call of TRBD1. Germline CDR1 and CDR2: SGHRS and YFSETQ. The CDR3 spans 14 residues. The CDR3 here is CASSPVGGYNEQFF.

The chain recombines TRBV7-2 with TRBJ2-7; TCRdb calls TRBD1, which cannot be checked without DNA. CDR3 length equals 14 residues. Germline values: CDR1 SGHTA, CDR2 FQGNSA. The CDR3 region is CASSREQGTYEQYF. Variable domain in full (rest from reference TRBV7-2 and TRBJ2-7): GAGVSQSPSNKVTEKGKDVELRCDPISGHTALYWYRQSLGQGLEFLIYFQGNSAPDKSGLPSDRFSAERTGGSVSTLTIQRTQQEDSAVYLCASSREQGTYEQYFGPGTRLTVT.

The chain is built from TRBV5-1 and TRBJ1-4; the TCRdb D gene call, TRBD1, has no DNA to confirm it. Germline-derived CDR1 and CDR2 are SGHRS and YFSETQ. The CDR3 extends over 15 amino acids. The CDR3 here is CASSTGTATNEKLFF.

The V call is TRBV5-1, the J call TRBJ2-5; the D gene TCRdb calls, TRBD1, cannot be checked with no DNA. The CDR3 sequence is 12 residues long. From germline, CDR1 is SGHRS and CDR2 YFSETQ. CDR3 sequence reads: CASSFRVETQYF.

The chain carries TRBV12-3 or TRBV12-4 and TRBJ1-4; the D call of TRBD1 rests on TCRdb alone, since no DNA is present to check it. CDR3 length equals 15 residues. Here the CDR3 reads CASSFQGMTNEKLFF.

The gene calls are TRBV12-3 or TRBV12-4 and TRBJ2-4; the D call of TRBD1 rests on TCRdb alone, since no DNA is present to check it. The CDR3 totals 20 residues. The CDR3 sequence is CASSFDFSRVQVKAKNIQYF.

The chain joins TRBV6-1 to TRBJ2-7; TCRdb gives TRBD1 as the D gene, but with no DNA this cannot be confirmed. Germline-derived CDR1 and CDR2 are MNHNS and SASEGT. The CDR3 has 15 amino acids. The CDR3 sequence: CASSGIDRGYWEQYF.